Listed here are 7 T cell receptor beta chains from one sample, sequenced in a study of tumor and adjacent non-tumor tissue in lung cancer (dated 2018 in TCRdb). RNA was isolated from bulk unsorted tissue, and RNA quality was assessed with a NanoDrop ND-1000 and an Agilent 2100. Distant non-tumor tissue taken more than 3 cm from the tumor edge was used as the normal lung sample. The method behind the library was multiplex PCR. The sequencer listed for this sample is Illumina HiSeq 2500. Following protocols modified from ARM-PCR, the researchers constructed TCRbeta libraries through three rounds of nested PCR with primers (Table S4). The raw public reads went through TCRdb reprocessing: fastp at Q25, MiXCR clone calling, in-frame beta chains kept. Every distinct CDR3 protein forms one entry, paired with its most common genes and DNA. The sample table records 85,000 or so distinct CDR3 sequences; around 82% of these occur just once. Together, the top ten hold about a fifth of the sample.

Sequencing used distant non-tumor lung tissue. These TCRs come from a woman aged 50 to 60 with non-small cell lung cancer.

Comment on this clonotype: Because it lacks the conserved phenylalanine or tryptophan at the end, this CDR3 is likely a read error. The CDR3 DNA sequence: TGCAGCGTTGTTGCACAGGTGCGCGAGCAGTTCATC. This gives the protein CSVVAQVREQFI. J is TRBJ2-7 and V is TRBV29-1, with D perhaps TRBD1 (5 bases). The closer fit of TRBJ2-1 to the DNA end suggests the J call may be wrong. The CDR3 is made up of 12 amino acids. Germline V gene lookup returns CDR1 SQVTM and CDR2 ANQGSEA.

Details on this clonotype: One junction end does not reproduce the germline sequence, and a read error may be involved. The chain couples TRBV4-1 to TRBJ1-2; 7 bases are a match to TRBD1. The CDR3 contains 15 residues. In germline, CDR1 is MGHRA, CDR2 YSYEKL. The CDR3 nucleotides read TGCGCCAACAGCCGTCGACAGGGAAATGACTATGGCTACACCTTT. Residues: CANSRRQGNDYGYTF.

Regarding this clonotype: A much bigger clone sits one base away, suggesting this may be a read error. V and J are TRBV11-2 and TRBJ2-1, with TRBD1 matching over 8 bases. The V gene's germline CDR1 is SGHAT and CDR2 FQNNGV. The CDR3 covers 14 residues. In DNA, the CDR3 is TGTGCCAGCAGCTCCAGGGGGCTATACAATGAGCCGTTCTTC. Translation: CASSSRGLYNEPFF.

A remark on this clonotype: At one end, the junction sequence differs from germline, possibly due to a read error. This rearrangement joins TRBV6-2 or TRBV6-3 to TRBJ2-7; TRBD1 is a possible D gene (6 bases). The germline CDR1 and CDR2 sequences are MNHEY and SVGEGT. The CDR3 is 20 amino acids. CDR3 nucleotides: TGTGCGAGCACCTCCCCACTGATCCCGGGGACACGGCGGCGATCCTACGAGCAATACTTC. Protein sequence: CASTSPLIPGTRRRSYEQYF.

About this clonotype: At one boundary the junction diverges from the germline segment, which might be a read error. The chain joins TRBV12-3 or TRBV12-4 to TRBJ2-2; 14 bases agree with TRBD2. This CDR3 contains 18 residues. Here the CDR3 DNA reads TGTGCCAGCAGAAGACTAGCGGGAGGGTCAGGAGTCACCGGGGACCTGTTTTTT. This sequence encodes CASRRLAGGSGVTGDLFF.

Regarding this clonotype: In this CDR3 the conserved last residue, phenylalanine or tryptophan, is missing, so a read error is likely. The DNA is omitted, as the CDR3 cannot be located on it reliably, and the CDR3 follows TCRdb's listing. J is TRBJ2-7 and V is TRBV12-3 or TRBV12-4; the table's TRBD1 call for D was not verified on the DNA. The CDR3 is 12 residues long, counting both termini. The CDR3 reads CASSFGGSEQYI.

Worth noting for this clonotype: At one of its ends the junction is not consistent with the germline gene, which may arise from a read error. The rearrangement links TRBV11-2 to TRBJ2-7; TRBD1 might be the D (5 bases). Per germline, CDR1 SGHAT and CDR2 FQNNGV. The CDR3 sequence is 14 residues long. The CDR3 nucleotides are TGTGCAAGCATCCTGACGGACACTACCTACGAGCAGTACTTC. As protein: CASILTDTTYEQYF.